This passage covers 2 T cell receptor beta chains from one sample sequenced in a study of shared clonotypes between healthy human individuals. The method was immunoSEQ multiplex PCR; TCRdb's version includes in-frame clones alone and lacks a portion of them. The sample records around 2.3 million clones, around 95% being singletons. The sample consisted of naive CD4+ T cells sorted from blood. The sample's subset: CD45RA+ positively selected. All receptors come from a man younger than 35 in good health.

This chain connects TRBV19 to TRBJ1-6, with 8 bases lining up with TRBD1. The CDR3 is 18 residues long. Losses at the gene ends were 4 bases for V and 6 bases for J; bases not matched to a gene: 14. Germline CDR1 is LNHDA and CDR2 is SQIVND (reference sequence). The CDR3 reads CASSTIGTGSSGNSPLHF. The DNA for the CDR3 is TGTGCCAGTAGTACAATAGGGACAGGCTCAAGCGGTAATTCACCCCTCCACTTT.

The chain carries TRBV28 and TRBJ1-1, with 7 bases aligning to TRBD1. V trimming: 6 bases; J trimming: 2 bases; junction bases outside the gene matches: 15. In germline, CDR1 is MDHEN, CDR2 SYDVKM. The CDR3 sequence is 17 residues long. The CDR3 DNA sequence: TGTGCCAGCAGGCTTCTACGGGGGACAGCTGATAACACTGAAGCTTTCTTT. Residues: CASRLLRGTADNTEAFF.